This passage covers 18 T cell receptor beta chains from one sample sequenced in a study of OX40 agonist ivuxolimab in advanced cancers. Assay: immunoSEQ multiplex PCR; the TCRdb copy retains only in-frame clones and omits some. The sample has some 130,000 clones, 90% seen once; the top ten hold roughly 1.1%. This sample comprised CD4+ or CD8+ T cells sorted from blood, obtained in a trial of the OX40 agonist ivuxolimab. These receptors were taken from an adult with an advanced solid tumor such as melanoma, head and neck, liver or kidney cancer.

The chain recombines TRBV5-1 with TRBJ1-5; 11 bases line up with TRBD1. This CDR3 has 15 amino acids. After removal of 4 bases from V and 6 bases from J, the junction contained 6 bases not matched to a gene. CDR1 SGHRS and CDR2 YFSETQ come from the germline V gene. The CDR3 here is CASSLGQGATQPQHF. The CDR3 nucleotides read TGCGCCAGCAGCCTAGGACAGGGGGCGACTCAGCCCCAGCATTTT.

The chain links TRBV28 to TRBJ1-2; no firm D call. Trimming left V 4 bases short and J 5 bases short, with 5 bases between. Germline CDR1 is MDHEN and CDR2 is SYDVKM. This CDR3 has 11 residues. CDR3 nucleotide sequence: TGTGCCAGCAGTTCGACATATGGCTACACCTTC. Its protein is CASSSTYGYTF.

The J gene is TRBJ2-7, the V gene TRBV5-1; D is possibly TRBD1 (6 bases). Germline V gene lookup returns CDR1 SGHRS and CDR2 YFSETQ. CDR3 length: 14 residues. V lost 0 bases and J lost 2, with 9 bases in between. CDR3 sequence (DNA): TGCGCCAGCAGCTTGGAACAGGGCCCCTACGAGCAGTACTTC. This encodes CASSLEQGPYEQYF.

The chain joins TRBV10-2 to TRBJ1-1; no clear D gene. Germline V lookup: CDR1 WSHSY, CDR2 SAAADI. The CDR3 extends over 12 amino acids. V was shortened by 8 bases and J by 5 bases, with 12 bases between the two germline ends. CDR3 sequence reads: CASGRGETEAFF. The CDR3 nucleotides are TGCGCCAGCGGGCGCGGTGAAACTGAAGCTTTCTTT.

The chain combines TRBV5-1 with TRBJ2-1, with TRBD1 matching over 11 bases. The CDR3 sequence is 16 residues long. The germline gives CDR1 SGHRS, CDR2 YFSETQ. V trimming: 3 bases; J trimming: 7 bases; junction bases outside the gene matches: 9. The CDR3 DNA is TGCGCCAGCAGCTCAATACCGGGACAGGGGGTAAATGAGCAGTTCTTC. Encoded protein: CASSSIPGQGVNEQFF.

The chain employs TRBV19 and TRBJ1-5; D may be TRBD1 (5 bases). The V gene's germline CDR1 is LNHDA and CDR2 SQIVND (reference sequence). V was pared by 4 bases and J by 0 bases, with 16 bases between. This CDR3 contains 17 residues. CDR3 nucleotides: TGTGCCAGTAGTACGGGCAGGGTCCCCTATAGCAATCAGCCCCAGCATTTT. Protein sequence: CASSTGRVPYSNQPQHF.

V and J are TRBV14 and TRBJ2-3; D may be TRBD2 (5 bases). V was pared by 5 bases and J by 2 bases, with 14 bases between. Germline-derived CDR1 and CDR2 are SGHDN and FVKESK. This CDR3 contains 15 residues. In DNA, the CDR3 is TGTGCCAGCAGCGTGAGGGAGACCGTCACAGATACGCAGTATTTT. Amino acid sequence: CASSVRETVTDTQYF.

CDR3 sequence: CASSQANRPNTQYF. Here the CDR3 DNA reads TGCGCCAGCAGCCAAGCCAACCGCCCGAATACGCAGTATTTT. This chain joins TRBV4-3 and TRBJ2-3; D ambiguous. Trimming removed 1 base from V and 7 bases from J, with 12 bases in between. CDR3 length: 14 amino acids. Germline CDR1 LGHNA, CDR2 YSLEER.

This sequence joins TRBV19 and TRBJ1-4, with a possible D match to TRBD1 (6 bases). Trimming took off 4 bases at V and 6 bases at J, with 12 bases between the two ends. The germline V gene encodes CDR1 LNHDA and CDR2 SQIVND (reference sequence). The length of the CDR3 is 14 residues. The CDR3 reads CASSTTGLHEKLFF. The CDR3 DNA sequence: TGTGCCAGTAGTACCACAGGGTTGCATGAAAAACTGTTTTTT. The full variable domain, in which reference TRBV19 and TRBJ1-4 provide the parts outside the CDR3, is DGGITQSPKYLFRKEGQNVTLSCEQNLNHDAMYWYRQDPGQGLRLIYYSQIVNDFQKGDIAEGYSVSREKKESFPLTVTSAQKNPTAFYLCASSTTGLHEKLFFGSGTQLSVL.

The chain employs TRBV5-6 and TRBJ2-1, with unresolved D. CDR1 SGHDT and CDR2 YYEEEE come from the germline V gene. Trimming took off 0 bases at V and 8 bases at J, with 6 bases between the two ends. This CDR3 has 12 amino acids. The CDR3 DNA reads TGTGCCAGCAGCTTGGCTCGGGATGAGCAGTTCTTC. This sequence encodes CASSLARDEQFF.

The gene calls are TRBV5-4 and TRBJ2-7; maybe TRBD2 (6 bases). The V gene's germline CDR1 is SGHNT and CDR2 YYREEE (reference sequence). Between the trimmed V and J ends, which lost 4 bases and 4 bases, there was a span of 18 bases. CDR3 length: 15 amino acids. CDR3 bases: TGTGCCAGCAGCCGAGAAAACTTGCGGGGTTACGAGCAGTACTTC. Translating gives CASSRENLRGYEQYF.

The genes are TRBV14 and TRBJ2-1, with 7 bases that match TRBD2. The CDR3 length is 14 residues. The junction had 1 base not matched to a gene; V was cut back by 3 bases and J by 2 bases. Germline V CDR1 and CDR2: SGHDN, FVKESK. CDR3 residues: CASSQSGAYNEQFF. In DNA form, the CDR3 reads TGTGCCAGCAGCCAGAGCGGGGCCTACAATGAGCAGTTCTTC. The full variable domain, in which reference TRBV14 and TRBJ2-1 provide the parts outside the CDR3, is EAGVTQFPSHSVIEKGQTVTLRCDPISGHDNLYWYRRVMGKEIKFLLHFVKESKQDESGMPNNRFLAERTGGTYSTLKVQPAELEDSGVYFCASSQSGAYNEQFFGPGTRLTVL.

This clone was seen only a few times. V gene TRBV6-5 combines with J gene TRBJ1-5, with D unresolved. The V and J ends lost 5 bases and 7 bases respectively, with 12 bases between them. The CDR3 consists of 13 residues. Germline V lookup: CDR1 MNHEY, CDR2 SVGAGI. The CDR3 is CASSPKERQPQHF. Written as DNA, the CDR3 is TGTGCCAGCAGTCCAAAGGAGAGGCAGCCCCAGCATTTT.

The V call is TRBV27, the J call TRBJ1-5; D is ambiguous. From germline, CDR1 is MNHEY and CDR2 SMNVEV (reference sequence). The V end lost 5 bases, the J end lost 10 bases, and 12 bases lay between the germline ends. CDR3 length equals 12 residues. The CDR3 here is CASSPLLGPQHF. The CDR3 nucleotides read TGTGCCAGCAGTCCTCTACTGGGACCCCAGCATTTT.

The chain employs TRBV28 and TRBJ1-4, with D unclear. Germline-derived CDR1 and CDR2 are MDHEN and SYDVKM. Trimming removed 2 bases from V and 0 bases from J, with 16 bases in between. The CDR3 loop spans 18 amino acids. CDR3 residues: CASSLARPLLATNEKLFF. The CDR3, as DNA: TGTGCCAGCAGTTTAGCCAGACCCCTTTTAGCAACTAATGAAAAACTGTTTTTT.

This clone was seen just once. The rearrangement joins TRBV7-8 to TRBJ1-5; possible D gene TRBD1, 6 bases. The length of the CDR3 is 15 residues. The germline V and J ends were trimmed by 5 bases and 0 bases, with 11 bases remaining between them. Germline V gene data show CDR1 as SGHVS and CDR2 as FQNEAQ. CDR3 DNA sequence: TGTGCCAGCAGCCCGGGACAAACTAGCAATCAGCCCCAGCATTTT. Translated: CASSPGQTSNQPQHF.

This rearrangement joins TRBV9 to TRBJ1-1, with TRBD1 identical over 7 bases. Unmatched junction bases numbered 3, after V lost 0 bases and J lost 1 base. The length of the CDR3 is 15 residues. CDR1 SGDLS and CDR2 YYNGEE come from the germline V gene. This chain's CDR3 is CASSVDRGTNTEAFF. In nucleotides, the CDR3 is TGTGCCAGCAGCGTAGACAGGGGAACGAACACTGAAGCTTTCTTT.

This chain connects TRBV28 to TRBJ2-5, with TRBD2 matching 8 bases. Trimming at V came to 3 bases and at J to 5 bases, leaving 8 bases not matched to a gene. The CDR3 runs 15 residues. The germline CDR1 and CDR2 sequences are MDHEN and SYDVKM. The CDR3 reads CASSLVREGRETQYF. CDR3 DNA sequence: TGTGCCAGCAGTTTGGTACGGGAGGGCCGGGAGACCCAGTACTTC.